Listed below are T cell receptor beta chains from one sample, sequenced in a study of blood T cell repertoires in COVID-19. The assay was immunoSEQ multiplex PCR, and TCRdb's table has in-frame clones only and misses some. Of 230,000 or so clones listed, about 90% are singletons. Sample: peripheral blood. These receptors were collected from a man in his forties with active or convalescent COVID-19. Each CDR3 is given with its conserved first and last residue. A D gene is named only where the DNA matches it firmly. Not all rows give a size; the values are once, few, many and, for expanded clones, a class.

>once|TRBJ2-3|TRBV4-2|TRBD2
CASSPTTSGSTTDTQYF
TGTGCCAGCAGCCCCACGACTAGCGGGAGCACCACAGATACGCAGTATTTT
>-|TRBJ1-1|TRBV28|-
CASSLEQLNTEAFF
TGTGCCAGCAGTTTAGAACAGCTGAACACTGAAGCTTTCTTT
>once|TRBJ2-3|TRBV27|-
CASSFGIPRGDTQYF
TGTGCCAGCAGTTTTGGGATTCCGAGGGGGGATACGCAGTATTTT
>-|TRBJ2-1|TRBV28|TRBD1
CASSDPRTGFIHNEQFF
TGTGCCAGCAGTGACCCTCGGACAGGGTTTATCCACAATGAGCAGTTCTTC
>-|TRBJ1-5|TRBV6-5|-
CASAGDQPQHF
TGTGCCTCGGCGGGGGATCAGCCCCAGCATTTT
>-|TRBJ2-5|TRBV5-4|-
CASSRREWGLGRETQYF
TGTGCCAGCAGCCGACGAGAGTGGGGGCTCGGGAGGGAGACCCAGTACTTC
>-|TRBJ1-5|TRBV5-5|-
CASSLQQQQPQHF
TGTGCCAGCAGCCTTCAACAGCAGCAGCCCCAGCATTTT
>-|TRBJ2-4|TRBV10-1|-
CASSDSGVNIQYF
TGCGCCAGCAGTGATTCAGGGGTCAACATTCAGTACTTC
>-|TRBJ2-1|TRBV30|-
CAWSPSTEQFF
TGTGCCTGGAGTCCTAGCACTGAGCAGTTCTTC
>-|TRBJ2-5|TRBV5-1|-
CASSPPGGGANQETQYF
TGCGCCAGCAGCCCACCCGGAGGGGGCGCGAACCAAGAGACCCAGTACTTC
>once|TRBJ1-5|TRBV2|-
CASSETQGSRQPQHF
TGTGCCAGCAGTGAGACCCAGGGGTCGCGGCAGCCCCAGCATTTT
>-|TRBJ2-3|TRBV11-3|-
CASSFSTRFTSQEADTQYF
TGTGCCAGCAGCTTTTCGACCCGTTTCACTAGCCAAGAAGCAGATACGCAGTATTTT
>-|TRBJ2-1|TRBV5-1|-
CASSLAGIDNEQFF
TGCGCCAGCAGCTTGGCCGGGATCGACAATGAGCAGTTCTTC
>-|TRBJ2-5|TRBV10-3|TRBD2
CAISETGGPQETQYF
TGTGCCATCAGTGAGACGGGGGGGCCTCAAGAGACCCAGTACTTC
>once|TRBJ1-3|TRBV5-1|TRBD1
CASSPGQGAGNTIYF
TGCGCCAGCAGCCCTGGACAGGGGGCGGGAAACACCATATATTTT